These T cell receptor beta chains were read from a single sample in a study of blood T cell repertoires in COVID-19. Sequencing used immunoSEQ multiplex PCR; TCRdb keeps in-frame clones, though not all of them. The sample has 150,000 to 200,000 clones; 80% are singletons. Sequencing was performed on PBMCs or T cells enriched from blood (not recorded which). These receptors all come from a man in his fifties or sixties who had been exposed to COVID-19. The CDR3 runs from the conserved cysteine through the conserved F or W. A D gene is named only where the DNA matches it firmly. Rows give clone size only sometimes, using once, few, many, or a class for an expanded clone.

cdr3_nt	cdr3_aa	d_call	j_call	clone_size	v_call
TGTGCCAGCAGCCCAGGGGCCGGGGAGCTGTTTTTT	CASSPGAGELFF	NA	TRBJ2-2	NA	TRBV12-3/TRBV12-4
TGTGCCAGCAGCCCTAGACAGGGCTCCTACAATGAGCAGTTCTTC	CASSPRQGSYNEQFF	TRBD1	TRBJ2-1	few	TRBV4-2
TGTGCCAGCAGTTTAATCTTCACTTCTTACAATGAGCAGTTCTTC	CASSLIFTSYNEQFF	NA	TRBJ2-1	NA	TRBV28
TGTGCCAGCACCATATCGGGGACAGAGCTCACTGAAGCTTTCTTT	CASTISGTELTEAFF	TRBD1	TRBJ1-1	NA	TRBV2
TGTGCCAGTAGTATATCCGGGTACCAAGAGACCCAGTACTTC	CASSISGYQETQYF	NA	TRBJ2-5	NA	TRBV19
TGTGCCAGTAGTGCGCCCTCCTACGAGCAGTACTTC	CASSAPSYEQYF	NA	TRBJ2-7	NA	TRBV19
TGTGCCATCATGCGGGGGGGAAGGTACGAGCAGTACTTC	CAIMRGGRYEQYF	TRBD2	TRBJ2-7	NA	TRBV10-3
TGTGCCAGCAGCCCCCTCCTCAATGAAAAACTGTTTTTT	CASSPLLNEKLFF	NA	TRBJ1-4	once	TRBV3-1/TRBV3-2
TGTGCCAGCAGCCCCTCCGCAGGGGTGAACACTGAAGCTTTCTTT	CASSPSAGVNTEAFF	NA	TRBJ1-1	NA	TRBV6-5
TGTGCCAGCAGTGTGGAGGGGCCGACTCGGGGAGGCTACACCTTC	CASSVEGPTRGGYTF	NA	TRBJ1-2	NA	TRBV2
TGCGCCAGCAGCCCGGCACCGACAGGGAACTATGGCTACACCTTC	CASSPAPTGNYGYTF	TRBD1	TRBJ1-2	few	TRBV5-1
TGTGCCTGTTCCACTAGCGGATTCTCCTACGAGCAGTACTTC	CACSTSGFSYEQYF	TRBD2	TRBJ2-7	NA	TRBV30
TGTGCCAGCAGCTTAGAGGGAGGGACGGGTGAAAAACTGTTTTTT	CASSLEGGTGEKLFF	NA	TRBJ1-4	NA	TRBV11-2
TGTGCCAGCAGCAATATCCTTCCGAGAGGGCAAACGCTCTGGGGAGATCAGCCCCAGCATTTT	CASSNILPRGQTLWGDQPQHF	NA	TRBJ1-5	NA	TRBV21-1
TGTGCCAGCAGTGGGGAGGGGATGAATGAGCAGTTCTTC	CASSGEGMNEQFF	TRBD2	TRBJ2-1	NA	TRBV2
TGTGCCAGCAGTTACTCGATGACTAGCGACGAGCAGTACTTC	CASSYSMTSDEQYF	TRBD2	TRBJ2-7	NA	TRBV6-2/TRBV6-3
TGTGCCAGCAGTCGGACTGGGAACACCGGGGAGCTGTTTTTT	CASSRTGNTGELFF	NA	TRBJ2-2	few	TRBV6-5
TGTGCCAGCAGCTTCGGGACTAGCGGGACGTACCAAGAGACCCAGTACTTC	CASSFGTSGTYQETQYF	TRBD2	TRBJ2-5	NA	TRBV6-2/TRBV6-3
TGTGCCAGCAGACTACTCAGGGGCCAGGGGGAAAAACTGTTTTTT	CASRLLRGQGEKLFF	NA	TRBJ1-4	NA	TRBV11-2
TGTGCCACCCAACCGGGACAGACTAACTATGGCTACACCTTC	CATQPGQTNYGYTF	TRBD1	TRBJ1-2	NA	TRBV24-1
TGTGCCAGCACCTCGACAGGGGGCTGGGAGACCCAGTACTTC	CASTSTGGWETQYF	TRBD1	TRBJ2-5	NA	TRBV6-6
TGTGCCAGCAGCTTAGTTCCGGGAAACTCCTACAATGAGCAGTTCTTC	CASSLVPGNSYNEQFF	NA	TRBJ2-1	NA	TRBV11-3
TGTGCCAGCAGTGTGGACAGGGTCAGACCAGATACGCAGTATTTT	CASSVDRVRPDTQYF	TRBD1	TRBJ2-3	once	TRBV2
TGTGCCAGCAGTCAAAGACAGGGGGGCGACGAGCAGTACTTC	CASSQRQGGDEQYF	TRBD1	TRBJ2-7	NA	TRBV2
TGCGCCAGCGGGGGGTCCACCGGGGAGCTGTTTTTT	CASGGSTGELFF	NA	TRBJ2-2	once	TRBV5-1
TGCGCCAGCAGCTCCGGGACATACTATGGCTACACCTTC	CASSSGTYYGYTF	NA	TRBJ1-2	once	TRBV5-1
TGTGCCAGCAGCTTAGAGGGGACAGGCTTGTACTTC	CASSLEGTGLYF	TRBD1	TRBJ2-7	NA	TRBV11-2
TGTGCCAGCGGGCAACAGGGGGGCACTGAAGCTTTCTTT	CASGQQGGTEAFF	TRBD1	TRBJ1-1	NA	TRBV12-3/TRBV12-4
TGTGCCAGCAGCGGGGCCTTAACCTACGAGCAGTACTTC	CASSGALTYEQYF	NA	TRBJ2-7	NA	TRBV5-4
TGTGCCAGCAGTTCATCGCCCCCGGGACAGCACTACGAGCAGTACTTC	CASSSSPPGQHYEQYF	TRBD1	TRBJ2-7	once	TRBV27
TGCGCCAGCAGCGGACAGTTGAACACTGAAGCTTTCTTT	CASSGQLNTEAFF	NA	TRBJ1-1	NA	TRBV10-1
TGTGCCAGCTCACCAGACAGGGTTTTCCGCTACACCTTC	CASSPDRVFRYTF	TRBD1	TRBJ1-2	few	TRBV18
TGTGCCAGCAGCTTAGCAGGGTCCGATGGGACCCAGTACTTC	CASSLAGSDGTQYF	NA	TRBJ2-5	NA	TRBV13
TGTGCCACCAGCAGGGGTCGGGACTCTGGCGAAAAACTGTTTTTT	CATSRGRDSGEKLFF	NA	TRBJ1-4	NA	TRBV15
TGCGCCAGCGTGACTAGCGGGGCGTACCAAGAGACCCAGTACTTC	CASVTSGAYQETQYF	TRBD2	TRBJ2-5	NA	TRBV5-1
TGCGCCAGCAGCTACGAGGCGACAGGCGCCTACGAGCAGTACTTC	CASSYEATGAYEQYF	NA	TRBJ2-7	NA	TRBV5-1
TGTGCCACCAGCCGGACAGCCAACACTGAAGCTTTCTTT	CATSRTANTEAFF	NA	TRBJ1-1	NA	TRBV24-1
TGTGCCTGGTCCACTGGGGGGTGGAGCGGGATAGCCAAAAACATTCAGTACTTC	CAWSTGGWSGIAKNIQYF	TRBD2	TRBJ2-4	NA	TRBV30
TGTGCCAGCTCACCCCTTGGACTAGCGGGAGGGCCTCCCTACGAGCAGTACTTC	CASSPLGLAGGPPYEQYF	TRBD2	TRBJ2-7	once	TRBV18
TGTGCCAGCAGCGTAGGAGCGACAGGGGATCAGCCCCAGCATTTT	CASSVGATGDQPQHF	TRBD1	TRBJ1-5	NA	TRBV9
TGCGCCAGCAGTCAATCGCCAGGTCCTTCACCCTACTATGGCTACACCTTC	CASSQSPGPSPYYGYTF	NA	TRBJ1-2	NA	TRBV23-1
TGTGCCAGCAGCATCGACAGGCAAGAGACCCAGTACTTC	CASSIDRQETQYF	NA	TRBJ2-5	NA	TRBV5-4
TGCAGCGTGGGGGACAGGGGGTACACTGAAGCTTTCTTT	CSVGDRGYTEAFF	TRBD1	TRBJ1-1	once	TRBV29-1
TGTGCCAGCATTCTAGCGGGAGGGTTCTACAATGAGCAGTTCTTC	CASILAGGFYNEQFF	TRBD2	TRBJ2-1	NA	TRBV6-5
TGTGCCAGCAGCGTTGGGCAGTCCCAGGAAAAACTGTTTTTT	CASSVGQSQEKLFF	NA	TRBJ1-4	NA	TRBV7-2
TGTGCCAGTAGTATTAAGGGACAGGGACACTACGAGCAGTACTTC	CASSIKGQGHYEQYF	TRBD1	TRBJ2-7	NA	TRBV19
TGTGCCACCAGTGATCCCCGGGGGACTAGCGGGACGAACACCGGGGAGCTGTTTTTT	CATSDPRGTSGTNTGELFF	TRBD2	TRBJ2-2	few	TRBV24-1
TGCAGCGTTGAAGCGCGGGACAGGGGGCTCTATGGCTACACCTTC	CSVEARDRGLYGYTF	TRBD1	TRBJ1-2	NA	TRBV29-1
TGCAGTGCTAGTTTTGGGACAGGGGTCCTCGAGCAGTACTTC	CSASFGTGVLEQYF	TRBD1	TRBJ2-7	NA	TRBV20-1
TGTGCCAGCAGAAGCTTGTTAAGCAATCAGCCCCAGCATTTT	CASRSLLSNQPQHF	NA	TRBJ1-5	NA	TRBV2
TGTGCCAGCAGCTTACATCCCGGACAGACCTATGGCTACACCTTC	CASSLHPGQTYGYTF	NA	TRBJ1-2	NA	TRBV7-3
TGTGCCAGCAGCCTGACGACTAGCAGTTACAATGAGCAGTTCTTC	CASSLTTSSYNEQFF	TRBD2	TRBJ2-1	NA	TRBV7-2
TGTGCCAGTGGACAGTACAATGAGCAGTTCTTC	CASGQYNEQFF	NA	TRBJ2-1	NA	TRBV19
TGTGCCAGTAGTATATCCGTTCTTGGGGGAGGTAATGAGCAGTTCTTC	CASSISVLGGGNEQFF	NA	TRBJ2-1	NA	TRBV19
TGTGCCAGCAGCGTTTCTAGCGGAGAGTACCAAGAGACCCAGTACTTC	CASSVSSGEYQETQYF	TRBD2	TRBJ2-5	NA	TRBV7-9
TGCGCCAGCAGCTTGGCCTCGCGGGAGAGGTTCAATGAGCAGTTCTTC	CASSLASRERFNEQFF	TRBD2	TRBJ2-1	NA	TRBV5-1
TGTGCCAGCAGCGTTGGGACTAGCTACCCCTACGAGCAGTACTTC	CASSVGTSYPYEQYF	TRBD2	TRBJ2-7	NA	TRBV9
TGTGCCAGCTCACGAAGGCAGGGTTCCGAGCAGTACTTC	CASSRRQGSEQYF	NA	TRBJ2-7	NA	TRBV18